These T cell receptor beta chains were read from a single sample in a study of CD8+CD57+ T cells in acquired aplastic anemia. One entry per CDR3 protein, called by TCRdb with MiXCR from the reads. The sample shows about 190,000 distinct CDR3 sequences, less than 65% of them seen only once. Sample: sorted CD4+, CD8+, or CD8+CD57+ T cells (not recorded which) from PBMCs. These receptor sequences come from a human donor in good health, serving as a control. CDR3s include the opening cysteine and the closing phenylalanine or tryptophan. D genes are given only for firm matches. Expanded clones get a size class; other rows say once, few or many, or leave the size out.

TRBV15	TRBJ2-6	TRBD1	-	CATSRVGQGASGANVLTF	TGTGCCACCAGCAGAGTGGGACAGGGGGCGTCTGGGGCCAACGTCCTGACTTTC
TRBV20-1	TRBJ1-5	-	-	CSARRQGQGHQPQHF	TGCAGTGCTAGAAGGCAGGGCCAAGGGCATCAGCCCCAGCATTTT
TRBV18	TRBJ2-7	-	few	CASSLSQPGHNYEQYF	TGTGCCAGCTCACTGTCTCAACCGGGACACAACTACGAGCAGTACTTC
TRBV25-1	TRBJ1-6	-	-	CASSEYRPRVNSPLHF	TGTGCCAGCAGTGAATATAGGCCCAGGGTTAATTCACCCCTCCACTTT
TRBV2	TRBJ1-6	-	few	CASSPQGQNSPLHF	TGTGCCAGCAGTCCACAGGGCCAGAATTCACCCCTCCACTTT
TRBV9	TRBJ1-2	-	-	CASSVGGARRYGYTF	TGTGCCAGCAGCGTAGGAGGGGCGCGTCGTTATGGCTACACCTTC
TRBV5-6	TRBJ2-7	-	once	CASSGGILYEQYF	TGTGCCAGCAGCGGCGGGATTCTCTACGAGCAGTACTTC
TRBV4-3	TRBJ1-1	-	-	CASSQGLNTEALF	TGCGCCAGCAGCCAAGGGCTGAACACTGAAGCTCTCTTT
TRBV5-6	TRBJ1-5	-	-	CASSLGGHLLNQPQHF	TGTGCCAGCAGCTTGGGAGGACATCTCCTCAATCAGCCCCAGCATTTT
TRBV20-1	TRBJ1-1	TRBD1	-	CSAIEGQGAGNTEAFF	TGCAGTGCTATAGAAGGACAGGGGGCGGGGAACACTGAAGCTTTCTTT